The clone carrying this TCR beta chain was counted at least ten times. The antigen remains unidentified. These data belong to a study of metastatic and nonmetastatic thyroid tumors. Across the whole study: Repertoires from malignant and benign thyroid patients were compared across blood and tumor or nodule tissue.

Original data processing: The study's classifier, a distant-metastasis tool for papillary thyroid cancer, was built using CDR3 differences across clinicopathological groups. TCRdb re-called the PCR reads through MiXCR. The V and J calls here are based on TCRdb, not the publication. The table lists around 30,000 clones, approximately 15% of them singletons. General study points: In blood and tumor, TCR beta diversity was reportedly significantly higher in malignant thyroid tumors than in benign nodules.

Every patient was untreated before thyroid surgery. Losses at the gene ends were 7 bases for V and 4 bases for J; bases not matched to a gene: 11. The CDR3 loop spans 16 amino acids. Germline V gives CDR1 LNHDA, CDR2 SQIVND (reference sequence). The source of this sequence is a male donor with papillary thyroid cancer or a benign thyroid nodule (not recorded which). Some clones in this sample may be carry-over from other donors' samples. The rearrangement uses TRBV19 and TRBJ2-1, with 9 nucleotides matching TRBD1. The sequenced sample was blood. The CDR3 spells CASIKTGTGQYNEQFF. CDR3 sequence (DNA): TGTGCCAGTATTAAAACCGGGACAGGGCAGTACAATGAGCAGTTCTTC.